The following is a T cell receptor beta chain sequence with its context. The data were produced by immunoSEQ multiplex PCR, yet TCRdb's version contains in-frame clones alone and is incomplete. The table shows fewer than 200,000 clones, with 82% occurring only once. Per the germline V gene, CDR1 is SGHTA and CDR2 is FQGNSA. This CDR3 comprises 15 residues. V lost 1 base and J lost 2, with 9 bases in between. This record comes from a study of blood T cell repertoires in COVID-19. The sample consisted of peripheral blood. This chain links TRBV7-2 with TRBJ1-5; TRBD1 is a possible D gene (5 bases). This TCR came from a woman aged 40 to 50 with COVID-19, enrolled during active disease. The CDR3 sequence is CASSLVQGRNQPQHF. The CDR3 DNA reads TGTGCCAGCAGCTTAGTCCAGGGTCGCAATCAGCCCCAGCATTTT.